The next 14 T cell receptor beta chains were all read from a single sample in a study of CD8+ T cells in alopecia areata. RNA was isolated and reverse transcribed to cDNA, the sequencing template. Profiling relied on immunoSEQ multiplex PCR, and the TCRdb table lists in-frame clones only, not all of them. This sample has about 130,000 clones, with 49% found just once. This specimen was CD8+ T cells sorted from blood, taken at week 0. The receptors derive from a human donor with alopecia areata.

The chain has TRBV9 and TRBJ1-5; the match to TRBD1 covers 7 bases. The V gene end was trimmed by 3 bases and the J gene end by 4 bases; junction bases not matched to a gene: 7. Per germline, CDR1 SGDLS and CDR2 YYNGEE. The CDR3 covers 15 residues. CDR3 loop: CASSAEGAVNQPQHF. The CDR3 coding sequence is TGTGCCAGCAGCGCCGAGGGGGCAGTGAATCAGCCCCAGCATTTT.

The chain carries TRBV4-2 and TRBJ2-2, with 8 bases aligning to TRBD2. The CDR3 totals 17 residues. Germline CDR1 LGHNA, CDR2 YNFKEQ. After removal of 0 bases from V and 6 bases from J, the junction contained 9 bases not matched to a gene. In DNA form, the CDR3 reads TGTGCCAGCAGCCAAGATTCGGCCGGGGGGGCTGCCGGGGAGCTGTTTTTT. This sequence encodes CASSQDSAGGAAGELFF.

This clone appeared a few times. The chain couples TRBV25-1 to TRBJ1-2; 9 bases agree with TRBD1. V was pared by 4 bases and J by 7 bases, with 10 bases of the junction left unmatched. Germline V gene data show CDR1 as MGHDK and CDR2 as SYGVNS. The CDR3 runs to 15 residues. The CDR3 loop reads CASSGDRGVYGGYTF. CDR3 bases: TGTGCCAGCAGTGGAGACAGGGGGGTATACGGTGGCTACACCTTC.

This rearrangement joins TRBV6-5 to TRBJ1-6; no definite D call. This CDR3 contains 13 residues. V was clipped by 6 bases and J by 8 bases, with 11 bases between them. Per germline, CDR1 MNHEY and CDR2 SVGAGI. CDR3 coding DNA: TGTGCCAGCAGCGGTCGCGGGGATTCACCCCTCCACTTT. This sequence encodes CASSGRGDSPLHF.

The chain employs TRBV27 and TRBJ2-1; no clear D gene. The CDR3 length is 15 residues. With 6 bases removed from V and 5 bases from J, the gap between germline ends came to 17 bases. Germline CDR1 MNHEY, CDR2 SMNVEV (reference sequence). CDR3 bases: TGTGCCAGCAGAAATGGGAATTTGGTGCACAATGAGCAGTTCTTC. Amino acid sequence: CASRNGNLVHNEQFF.

Written as DNA, the CDR3 is TGTGCCAGCAGCGAGGGCGGAGCGGACTCCTACGAGCAGTACTTC. Its translation is CASSEGGADSYEQYF. The chain links TRBV9 to TRBJ2-7; TRBD2 might be the D (5 bases). Germline V lookup: CDR1 SGDLS, CDR2 YYNGEE. The CDR3 spans 15 residues. V was shortened by 3 bases and J by 0 bases, with 13 bases between the two germline ends.

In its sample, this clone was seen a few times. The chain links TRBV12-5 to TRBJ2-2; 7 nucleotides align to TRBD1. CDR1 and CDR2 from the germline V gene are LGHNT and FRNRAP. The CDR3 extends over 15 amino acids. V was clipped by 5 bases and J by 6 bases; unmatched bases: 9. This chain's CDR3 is CASGVETGFAGELFF. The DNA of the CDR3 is TGTGCTAGTGGTGTCGAGACAGGGTTCGCCGGGGAGCTGTTTTTT. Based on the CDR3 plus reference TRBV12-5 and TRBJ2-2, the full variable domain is DARVTQTPRHKVTEMGQEVTMRCQPILGHNTVFWYRQTMMQGLELLAYFRNRAPLDDSGMPKDRFSAEMPDATLATLKIQPSEPRDSAVYFCASGVETGFAGELFFGEGSRLTVL.

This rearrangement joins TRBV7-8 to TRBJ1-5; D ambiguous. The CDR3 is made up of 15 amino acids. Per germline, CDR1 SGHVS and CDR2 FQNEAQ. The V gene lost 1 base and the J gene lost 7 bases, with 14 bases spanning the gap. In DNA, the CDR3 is TGTGCCAGCAGCTTAGGGCCGGCAGGTTTCCAGCCCCAGCATTTT. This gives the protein CASSLGPAGFQPQHF. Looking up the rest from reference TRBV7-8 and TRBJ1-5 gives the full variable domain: GAGVSQSPRYKVAKRGQDVALRCDPISGHVSLFWYQQALGQGPEFLTYFQNEAQLDKSGLPSDRFFAERPEGSVSTLKIQRTQQEDSAVYLCASSLGPAGFQPQHFGDGTRLSIL.

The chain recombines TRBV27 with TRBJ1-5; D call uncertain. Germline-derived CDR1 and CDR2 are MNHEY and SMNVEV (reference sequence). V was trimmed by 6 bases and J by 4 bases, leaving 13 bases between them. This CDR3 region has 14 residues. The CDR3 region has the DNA TGTGCCAGCAGCACACTTCCCCTTAATCAGCCCCAGCATTTT. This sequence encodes CASSTLPLNQPQHF.

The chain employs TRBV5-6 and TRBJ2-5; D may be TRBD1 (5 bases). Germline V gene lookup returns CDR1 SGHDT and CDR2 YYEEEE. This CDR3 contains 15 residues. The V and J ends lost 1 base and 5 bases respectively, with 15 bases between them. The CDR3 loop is CASSLTAQAGETQYF. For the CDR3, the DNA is TGTGCCAGCAGCTTGACGGCCCAAGCAGGGGAGACCCAGTACTTC. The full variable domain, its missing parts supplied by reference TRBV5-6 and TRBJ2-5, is DAGVTQSPTHLIKTRGQQVTLRCSPKSGHDTVSWYQQALGQGPQFIFQYYEEEERQRGNFPDRFSGHQFPNYSSELNVNALLLGDSALYLCASSLTAQAGETQYFGPGTRLLVL.

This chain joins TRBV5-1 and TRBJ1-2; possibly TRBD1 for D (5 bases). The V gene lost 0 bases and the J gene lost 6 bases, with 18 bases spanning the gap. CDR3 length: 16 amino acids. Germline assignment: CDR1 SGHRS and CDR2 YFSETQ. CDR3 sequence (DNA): TGCGCCAGCAGCTTGGAAGGGGTCAGGACTCGGGATGGCTACACCTTC. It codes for CASSLEGVRTRDGYTF.

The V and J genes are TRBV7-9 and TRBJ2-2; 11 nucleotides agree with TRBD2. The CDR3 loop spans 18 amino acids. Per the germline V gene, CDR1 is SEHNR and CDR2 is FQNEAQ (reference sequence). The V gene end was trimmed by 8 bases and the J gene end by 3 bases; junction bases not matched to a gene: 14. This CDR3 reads CASSPGLAARRDTGELFF. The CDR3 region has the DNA TGTGCCAGCTCCCCGGGACTAGCGGCCCGAAGGGACACCGGGGAGCTGTTTTTT.

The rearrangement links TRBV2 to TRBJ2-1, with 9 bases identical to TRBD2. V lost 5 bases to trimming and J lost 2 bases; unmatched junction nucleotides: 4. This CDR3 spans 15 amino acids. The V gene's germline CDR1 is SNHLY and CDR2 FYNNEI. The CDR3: CASSSSGGPYNEQFF. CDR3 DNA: TGTGCCAGCAGTTCCAGCGGGGGGCCCTACAATGAGCAGTTCTTC.

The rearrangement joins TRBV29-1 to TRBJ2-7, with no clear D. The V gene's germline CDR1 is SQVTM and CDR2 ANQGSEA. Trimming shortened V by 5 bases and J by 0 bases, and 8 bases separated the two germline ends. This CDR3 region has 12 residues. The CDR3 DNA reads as TGCAGCGTTCACGACTCCTCCTACGAGCAGTACTTC. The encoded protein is CSVHDSSYEQYF.